The 9 T cell receptor beta chains below all came from one sample that was sequenced in a study of blood T cell repertoires in COVID-19. Produced via immunoSEQ multiplex PCR; TCRdb's table is partial and in-frame only. Of tens of thousands of clones in the sample, around 86% were seen once. The sequenced sample was peripheral blood. These receptors all come from a human donor with active COVID-19. The donor label of this sample is uncertain.

The rearrangement joins TRBV7-9 to TRBJ2-1, with 8 bases matching TRBD2. Per the germline V gene, CDR1 is SEHNR and CDR2 is FQNEAQ (reference sequence). This CDR3 is built from 15 residues. V was pared by 3 bases and J by 4 bases, with 5 bases of the junction left unmatched. The DNA for the CDR3 is TGTGCCAGCAGCTTCGGGCTAGCGGGTTACAATGAGCAGTTCTTC. Its protein is CASSFGLAGYNEQFF.

The CDR3 nucleotides read TGTGGGGGGGGACAATACGGCTCCTACGAGCAGTACTTC. Protein: CGGGQYGSYEQYF. The chain links TRBV2 to TRBJ2-7; TRBD2 is a possible D gene (7 bases). Per the germline V gene, CDR1 is SNHLY and CDR2 is FYNNEI. This CDR3 contains 13 residues.

The chain recombines TRBV6-5 with TRBJ1-2; unclear D gene. This CDR3 is built from 16 residues. Germline-derived CDR1 and CDR2 are MNHEY and SVGAGI. The V gene lost 2 bases and the J gene lost 0 bases, with 13 bases spanning the gap. CDR3 sequence: CASSYGGGSANYGYTF. CDR3 nucleotides: TGTGCCAGCAGTTACGGCGGAGGGTCAGCTAACTATGGCTACACCTTC.

The chain joins TRBV2 to TRBJ2-3; D remains unclear. V was clipped by 7 bases and J by 2 bases, with 19 bases between them. CDR3 size: 16 residues. Germline values: CDR1 SNHLY, CDR2 FYNNEI. Here the CDR3 DNA reads TGTGCCAGCAAAGGATTTGACCCAGAGGCCACAGATACGCAGTATTTT. This encodes CASKGFDPEATDTQYF.

About this clone: The junction differs from germline at one of its ends, possibly a read error. This sequence joins TRBV14 and TRBJ1-1, with a tentative D call TRBD1 (6 bases). Germline CDR1 SGHDN, CDR2 FVKESK. The CDR3 length is 14 residues. The CDR3 protein is CASSQALQGFTPSF. As DNA, the CDR3 is TGTGCCAGCAGCCAAGCATTACAGGGCTTTACTCCATCATTT. Full variable domain (missing parts from reference TRBV14 and TRBJ1-1): EAGVTQFPSHSVIEKGQTVTLRCDPISGHDNLYWYRRVMGKEIKFLLHFVKESKQDESGMPNNRFLAERTGGTYSTLKVQPAELEDSGVYFCASSQALQGFTPSFGQGTRLTVV.

The chain carries TRBV6-5 and TRBJ1-5; TRBD1 agrees at 10 bases. The CDR3 covers 15 residues. Germline CDR1 MNHEY, CDR2 SVGAGI. V was pared by 6 bases and J by 3 bases, with 5 bases of the junction left unmatched. The CDR3 DNA reads as TGTGCCAGCAGAGCCGGGACAGGGGTCAATCAGCCCCAGCATTTT. As protein: CASRAGTGVNQPQHF.

This clone has more than one count but fewer than ten. CDR3 DNA sequence: TGTGCCTGGAGTGTACCCGTCAGGTTTCTGGGGACCCAGTACTTC. It yields the protein CAWSVPVRFLGTQYF. The rearrangement links TRBV30 to TRBJ2-5; D remains ambiguous. The germline gives CDR1 GTSNPN, CDR2 SVGIG (reference sequence). V was shortened by 0 bases and J by 7 bases, with 18 bases between the two germline ends. The CDR3 consists of 15 residues.

The J gene is TRBJ2-3, the V gene TRBV5-1; 11 bases agree with TRBD1. The CDR3 runs to 18 residues. Germline CDR1 reads SGHRS; CDR2 reads YFSETQ. V was pared by 4 bases and J by 0 bases, with 10 bases of the junction left unmatched. In DNA, the CDR3 is TGCGCCAGCAGCATAGGACAGGGGGCCTATTCTAGCACAGATACGCAGTATTTT. It translates to CASSIGQGAYSSTDTQYF.

CDR3 bases: TGTGCCAGCTCACCCGTAGGACTATCCCTGAACACTGAAGCTTTCTTT. This translates into CASSPVGLSLNTEAFF. The gene calls are TRBV18 and TRBJ1-1; D is uncertain. This CDR3 contains 16 residues. Deletions cut 3 bases from V and 0 bases from J, with 14 bases between. The germline gives CDR1 KGHSH, CDR2 LQKENI.